This TCR beta chain was found in a study of T cell responses to AZD1222 COVID-19 vaccine. Study results and limitations: Most donors were white British and more were female, and clonal diversity was possibly underestimated. Only after the peak T cell response were repertoires sampled.

Sequencing was performed with immunoSEQ multiplex PCR; in TCRdb, only in-frame clones are kept and a portion is missing. In the table there are approximately 140,000 clones, approximately 94% of which are singletons. The CDR3 length is 16 residues. From germline, CDR1 is SGHNT and CDR2 YYREEE (reference sequence). V was clipped by 0 bases and J by 5 bases; unmatched bases: 8. About this clone: Its antigen is currently unknown.

The gene calls are TRBV5-4 and TRBJ2-7, with 10 bases fitting TRBD2. The sequence was collected from an adult in good health. The input for sequencing was peripheral blood, taken on day 0 of AZD1222 vaccination. The CDR3 nucleotides read TGTGCCAGCAGCTTGGGGCCTAGCGGGAGTTGGGACGAGCAGTACTTC. As protein: CASSLGPSGSWDEQYF.